This T cell receptor (beta chain) was observed in a study of human T cells and chemical hapten exposure. Study context: Variation in per-sample TCR yields came mainly from small pooled library volume differences.

The total RNA was obtained from whole blood that was not fractionated. TCRdb analysed the 5' RACE reads with MiXCR anew, one entry per CDR3 protein. Seen here are about 110,000 distinct CDR3 sequences, around 20% observed once, and the top ten hold approximately 3%. This clonotype turned up a few times. The sequence derives from a human donor in good health.

CDR3 nucleotide sequence: TGCAGCGTTGTACGGTCCCCCTACGAGCAGTACTTC. Translating it yields CSVVRSPYEQYF. The rearrangement links TRBV29-1 to TRBJ2-7, with no clear D. Germline CDR1 is SQVTM and CDR2 is ANQGSEA. The CDR3 contains 12 residues. The V end was cut by 4 bases, the J end by 2 bases, with 9 bases between.